Below, 27 T cell receptor beta chains from the same sample are listed, as sequenced in a study of beta chain features in type 1 diabetes. Findings and limits, study-wide: A moderate, significant TCRB CDR3 shortening appeared in type 1 diabetes across four CD4+ subsets.

No cognate antigen is known for these TCRs. Every isolated RNA sample was fully reverse transcribed, so sequencing captured expressed TCRB transcripts. Sequencing used immunoSEQ multiplex PCR; TCRdb keeps in-frame clones, though not all of them. The sample consists of 300,000 or so clones, 13% of them appearing once. Specimen: naive CD4+ T cells from blood. The receptor source for this set is a woman aged 18-29 years with type 1 diabetes.

The J gene is TRBJ2-3, the V gene TRBV11-3, with 8 positions matching TRBD1. Per the germline V gene, CDR1 is SGHNT and CDR2 is YENEEA. J lost 4 bases, V lost 5 bases, and 5 bases had no gene match. This CDR3 has 14 amino acids. The chain's CDR3 is CASSPGGGSDTQYF. CDR3 bases: TGTGCCAGCAGCCCAGGGGGCGGATCAGATACGCAGTATTTT.

The gene calls are TRBV5-1 and TRBJ2-5; 7 bases align to TRBD1. In germline, CDR1 is SGHRS, CDR2 YFSETQ. V gave up 0 bases and J gave up 4 bases; unmatched junction bases: 6. The CDR3 length is 15 residues. CDR3: CASSLDHGTAETQYF. CDR3 coding DNA: TGCGCCAGCAGCTTGGACCATGGGACAGCAGAGACCCAGTACTTC.

The gene calls are TRBV28 and TRBJ2-7, with D perhaps matching TRBD1 (6 bases). With 5 bases removed from V and 0 bases from J, the gap between germline ends came to 14 bases. The CDR3 loop spans 15 amino acids. The germline V gene has CDR1 MDHEN and CDR2 SYDVKM. The CDR3 nucleotides read TGTGCCAGCAGTACAACCGGGACAAACTCCTACGAGCAGTACTTC. Encoded protein: CASSTTGTNSYEQYF.

This clone was observed a few times. The chain has TRBV2 and TRBJ1-5, with D possibly being TRBD1 (6 bases). Trimming left V 8 bases short and J 9 bases short, with 14 bases between. The CDR3 is 12 residues long. CDR1 is SNHLY, CDR2 FYNNEI, per germline. CDR3 in DNA: TGTGCCAGCGGGAGGGACAAGGGGCCCCAGCATTTT. This sequence encodes CASGRDKGPQHF.

V is TRBV27 and J is TRBJ2-3, with TRBD1 identical over 9 bases. CDR3 length equals 19 residues. Germline CDR1 is MNHEY and CDR2 is SMNVEV (reference sequence). V lost 1 base, J lost 4 bases, and 15 bases stayed unmatched. DNA of the CDR3: TGTGCCAGCAGTTTATACCCTAAAGGGGGACAGGGAGGCGCAGATACGCAGTATTTT. This encodes CASSLYPKGGQGGADTQYF.

The chain uses TRBV11-2 and TRBJ2-7; D gene ambiguous. CDR3 length equals 14 residues. Per germline, CDR1 SGHAT and CDR2 FQNNGV. V was shortened by 1 base and J by 3 bases, with 10 bases between the two germline ends. The CDR3 nucleotides read TGTGCCAGCAGCTTAGGACTCCTAGGCTACGAGCAGTACGTC. Its protein is CASSLGLLGYEQYV.

This clone was observed a handful of times. The rearrangement links TRBV5-1 to TRBJ2-5; D unresolved. The CDR3 runs to 14 residues. The V end was cut by 2 bases, the J end by 5 bases, with 13 bases between. CDR1 and CDR2 from the germline V gene are SGHRS and YFSETQ. As DNA, the CDR3 is TGCGCCAGCAGCTTCGGTATCCTCACCGAGACCCAGTACTTC. Its protein is CASSFGILTETQYF. The entire variable domain, with the rest obtained from reference TRBV5-1 and TRBJ2-5, is as follows: KAGVTQTPRYLIKTRGQQVTLSCSPISGHRSVSWYQQTPGQGLQFLFEYFSETQRNKGNFPGRFSGRQFSNSRSEMNVSTLELGDSALYLCASSFGILTETQYFGPGTRLLVL.

There are a few counts of this clone. The chain joins TRBV28 to TRBJ1-2; D unresolved. The CDR3 has 13 amino acids. Germline V CDR1 and CDR2: MDHEN, SYDVKM. V lost 6 bases, J lost 8 bases, and 16 bases lay in between. CDR3 region: CASRYPLGDGYTF. DNA for the CDR3: TGTGCCAGCAGATACCCTTTGGGAGACGGCTACACCTTC.

In its sample, this clone was seen a few times. This chain links TRBV4-3 with TRBJ2-3; 11 bases agree with TRBD2. Germline V lookup: CDR1 LGHNA, CDR2 YSLEER. V lost 3 bases, J lost 0 bases, and 14 bases stayed unmatched. CDR3 length: 20 amino acids. The CDR3 reads CASSQRVLAGGGGSTDTQYF. CDR3 nucleotide sequence: TGCGCCAGCAGCCAGAGGGTCCTAGCGGGAGGCGGGGGTAGCACAGATACGCAGTATTTT.

The chain employs TRBV5-1 and TRBJ2-5; 9 bases line up with TRBD2. The ends lost 7 bases at V and 4 bases at J; junction bases unmatched: 8. Germline V gene sequence: CDR1 SGHRS, CDR2 YFSETQ. This CDR3 is 14 amino acids long. CDR3 nucleotides: TGCGCCAGCGGGGATAGCGGGAGCGGAGAGACCCAGTACTTC. Its translation: CASGDSGSGETQYF.

V is TRBV5-1 and J is TRBJ1-2, with 8 positions matching TRBD1. This CDR3 is built from 15 residues. Unmatched junction bases numbered 7, after V lost 0 bases and J lost 6 bases. Per the germline V gene, CDR1 is SGHRS and CDR2 is YFSETQ. The CDR3 spells CASSLDVTGENGYTF. CDR3 nucleotides: TGCGCCAGCAGCTTGGACGTGACAGGGGAAAATGGCTACACCTTC. The full variable domain, completed using reference TRBV5-1 and TRBJ1-2, is KAGVTQTPRYLIKTRGQQVTLSCSPISGHRSVSWYQQTPGQGLQFLFEYFSETQRNKGNFPGRFSGRQFSNSRSEMNVSTLELGDSALYLCASSLDVTGENGYTFGSGTRLTVV.

The chain couples TRBV4-1 to TRBJ2-2, with D perhaps TRBD2 (5 bases). V lost 2 bases, J lost 4 bases, and 11 bases lay in between. Germline V gene data show CDR1 as MGHRA and CDR2 as YSYEKL. The CDR3 totals 15 residues. DNA of the CDR3: TGCGCCAGCAGCCAACTCGCGGAGGCCACCGGGGAGCTGTTTTTT. The encoded protein is CASSQLAEATGELFF.

This clone was detected only a few times. V is TRBV14 and J is TRBJ1-4; 8 bases are shared with TRBD1. Looked up from germline, CDR1 is SGHDN and CDR2 is FVKESK. There are 14 residues in the CDR3. The V segment lost 4 bases and the J segment 7 bases; nucleotides outside the gene matches: 5. The CDR3 bases are TGTGCCAGCAGCCTTGGACAGGGTTTTGAAAAACTGTTTTTT. Translated, it gives CASSLGQGFEKLFF.

This clone was seen only a few times. V is TRBV28 and J is TRBJ2-1, with TRBD1 as a possible D gene (7 bases). The germline gives CDR1 MDHEN, CDR2 SYDVKM. Trimming removed 5 bases at V and 6 bases at J, with 17 bases between. The CDR3 has 15 residues. Here the CDR3 DNA reads TGTGCCAGCAGTCAAGGGGGCGGGGCCAGCAATGAGCAGTTCTTC. Its protein is CASSQGGGASNEQFF.

This clone was observed a few times. The chain combines TRBV27 with TRBJ2-2; D gene unclear. V dropped 6 bases and J dropped 4 bases, with 15 bases sitting between them. Germline assignment: CDR1 MNHEY and CDR2 SMNVEV (reference sequence). The CDR3 runs 15 residues. In DNA form, the CDR3 reads TGTGCCAGCAGCCCCCTGCCGGAGAGCACCGGGGAGCTGTTTTTT. Translating gives CASSPLPESTGELFF.

This clone was counted only a few times. The CDR3 spells CASCSGFSYEQYF. CDR3 nucleotides: TGTGCCAGCTGCTCGGGGTTTTCCTACGAGCAGTACTTC. The chain links TRBV2 to TRBJ2-7, with D possibly being TRBD2 (5 bases). Germline V gives CDR1 SNHLY, CDR2 FYNNEI. V lost 8 bases and J lost 1, with 12 bases in between. The CDR3 runs 13 residues.

The V call is TRBV15, the J call TRBJ1-5; D might be TRBD1 (6 bases). Trimming stripped 0 bases from V and 3 bases from J, with 9 bases between. The CDR3 sequence is 15 residues long. Germline CDR1 is LNHNV and CDR2 is YYDKDF (reference sequence). CDR3 amino acids: CATSRDRTDNQPQHF. CDR3 coding DNA: TGTGCCACCAGCAGAGATAGGACAGACAATCAGCCCCAGCATTTT. Combining the CDR3 with reference TRBV15 and TRBJ1-5 gives the whole variable domain DAMVIQNPRYQVTQFGKPVTLSCSQTLNHNVMYWYQQKSSQAPKLLFHYYDKDFNNEADTPDNFQSRRPNTSFCFLDIRSPGLGDTAMYLCATSRDRTDNQPQHFGDGTRLSIL.

This clone occurred a few times. V usage is TRBV18 and J usage is TRBJ2-5; 10 nucleotides line up with TRBD2. V was pared by 3 bases and J by 5 bases, with 3 bases of the junction left unmatched. Germline CDR1 reads KGHSH; CDR2 reads LQKENI. The CDR3 extends over 14 amino acids. The CDR3 DNA sequence: TGTGCCAGCTCACCGGGACTAGCGCTGGAGACCCAGTACTTC. The encoded protein is CASSPGLALETQYF.

The chain is built from TRBV18 and TRBJ2-5, with TRBD1 as a possible D gene (5 bases). The CDR3 extends over 14 amino acids. Trimming stripped 6 bases from V and 2 bases from J, with 13 bases between. Germline assignment: CDR1 KGHSH and CDR2 LQKENI. CDR3: CASSADRIQETQYF. The DNA of the CDR3 is TGTGCCAGCTCTGCTGACAGAATACAAGAGACCCAGTACTTC.

This clone was detected only once. The DNA for the CDR3 is TGTGCCAGCAGCCCGCCCCGATGGGGACATTTGAACACTGAAGCTTTCTTT. This sequence encodes CASSPPRWGHLNTEAFF. This sequence joins TRBV7-2 and TRBJ1-1; D is perhaps TRBD1 (6 bases). V was clipped by 5 bases and J by 0 bases, with 19 bases between them. Germline CDR1 SGHTA, CDR2 FQGNSA. This CDR3 spans 17 amino acids.

The table lists this clone with a few counts. The rearrangement joins TRBV19 to TRBJ2-1; 12 bases are a match to TRBD2. The CDR3 loop spans 15 amino acids. V dropped 7 bases and J dropped 7; count of bases not matched to a gene: 8. Germline V gene sequence: CDR1 LNHDA, CDR2 SQIVND (reference sequence). The CDR3 DNA is TGTGCCAGTACTATGACCGGGACTAGCGGGAATGAGCAGTTCTTC. Protein product: CASTMTGTSGNEQFF.

This clone was observed a handful of times. The chain couples TRBV6-5 to TRBJ1-5, with TRBD1 as a possible D gene (5 bases). The V gene lost 0 bases and the J gene lost 5 bases, with 11 bases spanning the gap. This CDR3 comprises 15 residues. Per the germline V gene, CDR1 is MNHEY and CDR2 is SVGAGI. The CDR3, as DNA: TGTGCCAGCAGTTACTCGATTACAGGCGATCAGCCCCAGCATTTT. Amino acid sequence: CASSYSITGDQPQHF.

This chain joins TRBV5-6 and TRBJ1-1, with TRBD1 identical over 8 bases. Losses at the gene ends were 3 bases for V and 8 bases for J; bases not matched to a gene: 15. CDR1 is SGHDT and CDR2 is YYEEEE in the germline V gene. The CDR3 consists of 16 residues. In DNA, the CDR3 is TGTGCCAGCAGCTCGGGGACAGGAGGCTACCAACGAGAAGCTTTCTTT. This translates into CASSSGTGGYQREAFF.

There are a few counts of this clone. The rearrangement joins TRBV9 to TRBJ2-1; 9 nucleotides align to TRBD1. The V segment lost 0 bases and the J segment 6 bases; nucleotides outside the gene matches: 4. Germline CDR1 SGDLS, CDR2 YYNGEE. The CDR3 consists of 15 residues. The CDR3 nucleotides are TGTGCCAGCAGCGTAGCGGGACAGGGTAGCAATGAGCAGTTCTTC. Its translation: CASSVAGQGSNEQFF.

The chain carries TRBV7-2 and TRBJ2-7; 10 bases line up with TRBD2. The V and J ends lost 2 bases and 2 bases, in that order; junction bases with no gene match: 6. CDR3 size: 16 residues. Germline V gene data show CDR1 as SGHTA and CDR2 as FQGNSA. Here the CDR3 DNA reads TGTGCCAGCAGCTTATTAGGACTAGCGGTAACCTACGAGCAGTACTTC. It yields the protein CASSLLGLAVTYEQYF.

This chain joins TRBV19 and TRBJ2-5; D perhaps matches TRBD2 (5 bases). Trimming cost V 5 bases and J 2 bases, with 12 bases left between them. The length of the CDR3 is 14 residues. Germline V gene lookup returns CDR1 LNHDA and CDR2 SQIVND (reference sequence). The CDR3 loop reads CASSVLPGQETQYF. The CDR3 nucleotides are TGTGCCAGTAGTGTCCTCCCGGGGCAAGAGACCCAGTACTTC.

The CDR3 DNA is TGCGCCAGCAGCCAAGCGTCCTTTGTGGGGAGCTCCTACAATGAGCAGTTCTTC. This gives the protein CASSQASFVGSSYNEQFF. V gene TRBV4-1 combines with J gene TRBJ2-1, with D perhaps matching TRBD2 (5 bases). In germline, CDR1 is MGHRA, CDR2 YSYEKL. V was pared by 1 base and J by 0 bases, with 16 bases between. This CDR3 comprises 18 residues.